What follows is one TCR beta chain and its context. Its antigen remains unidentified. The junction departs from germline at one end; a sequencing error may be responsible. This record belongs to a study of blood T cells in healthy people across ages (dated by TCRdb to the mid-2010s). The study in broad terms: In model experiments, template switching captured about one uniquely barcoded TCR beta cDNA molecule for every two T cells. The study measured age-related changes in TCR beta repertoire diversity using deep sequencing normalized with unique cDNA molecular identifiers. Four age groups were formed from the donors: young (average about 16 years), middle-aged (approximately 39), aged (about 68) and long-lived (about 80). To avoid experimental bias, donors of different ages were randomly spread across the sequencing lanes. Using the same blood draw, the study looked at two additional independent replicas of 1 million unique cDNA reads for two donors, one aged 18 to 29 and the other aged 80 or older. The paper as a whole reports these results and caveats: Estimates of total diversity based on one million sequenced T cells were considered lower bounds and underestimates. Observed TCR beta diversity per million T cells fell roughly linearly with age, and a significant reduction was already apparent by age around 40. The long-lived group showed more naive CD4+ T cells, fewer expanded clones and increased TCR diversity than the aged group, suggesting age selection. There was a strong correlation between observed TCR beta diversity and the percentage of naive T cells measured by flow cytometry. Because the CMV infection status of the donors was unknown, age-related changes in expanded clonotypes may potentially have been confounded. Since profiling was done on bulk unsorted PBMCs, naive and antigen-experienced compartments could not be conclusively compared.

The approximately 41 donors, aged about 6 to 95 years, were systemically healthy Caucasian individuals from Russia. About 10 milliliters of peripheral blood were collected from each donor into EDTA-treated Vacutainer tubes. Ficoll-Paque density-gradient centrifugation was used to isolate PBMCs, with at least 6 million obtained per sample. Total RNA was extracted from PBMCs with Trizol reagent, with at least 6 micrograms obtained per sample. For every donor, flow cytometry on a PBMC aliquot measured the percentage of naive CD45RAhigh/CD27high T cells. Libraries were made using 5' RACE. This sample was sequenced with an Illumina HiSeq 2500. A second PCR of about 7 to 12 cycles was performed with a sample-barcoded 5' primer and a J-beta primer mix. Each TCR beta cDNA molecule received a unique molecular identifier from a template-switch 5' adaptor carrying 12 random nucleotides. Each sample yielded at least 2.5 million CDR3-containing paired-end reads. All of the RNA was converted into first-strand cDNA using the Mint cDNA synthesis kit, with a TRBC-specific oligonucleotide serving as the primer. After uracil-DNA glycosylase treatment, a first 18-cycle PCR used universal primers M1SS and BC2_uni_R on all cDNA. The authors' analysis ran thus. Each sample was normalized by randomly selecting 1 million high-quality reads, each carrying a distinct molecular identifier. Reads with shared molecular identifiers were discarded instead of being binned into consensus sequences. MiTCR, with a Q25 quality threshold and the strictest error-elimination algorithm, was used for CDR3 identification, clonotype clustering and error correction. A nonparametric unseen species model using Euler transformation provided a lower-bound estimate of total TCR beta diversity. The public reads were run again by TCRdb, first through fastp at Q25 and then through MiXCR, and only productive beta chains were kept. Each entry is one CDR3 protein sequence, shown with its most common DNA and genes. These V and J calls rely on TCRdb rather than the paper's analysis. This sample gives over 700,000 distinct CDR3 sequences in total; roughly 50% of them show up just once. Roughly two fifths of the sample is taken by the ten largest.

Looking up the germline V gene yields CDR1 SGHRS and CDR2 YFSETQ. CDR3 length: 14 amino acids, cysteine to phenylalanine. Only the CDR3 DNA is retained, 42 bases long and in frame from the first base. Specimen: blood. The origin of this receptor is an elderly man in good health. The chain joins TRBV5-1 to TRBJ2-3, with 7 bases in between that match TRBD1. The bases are TGCGCCTGCAGCTTGGAAGGGGGCCTCGGATACGCGTATTTT. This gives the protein CACSLEGGLGYAYF.